This TCR beta chain was captured in a study of early T cells in non-severe SARS-CoV-2 infection. On the study more broadly: Sequencing of unsorted whole blood was done on bulk RNA, leaving chains unpaired.

Individual cDNA molecules received unique molecular identifiers. A single record per CDR3 protein comes from TCRdb applying MiXCR to the 5' RACE reads. The sample shows about 50,000 distinct CDR3 sequences, about 9.3% of them seen only once. This CDR3 has 13 amino acids. Germline assignment: CDR1 GTSNPN and CDR2 SVGIG (reference sequence). V shed 7 bases, J shed 2 bases, and the junction held 6 bases outside the gene matches. This clonotype was counted a few times. The source of this sequence is an adult who was a healthcare worker with PCR-confirmed SARS-CoV-2 infection or an uninfected control (not recorded which). The V call is TRBV30, the J call TRBJ1-1; 8 bases match TRBD1. Material for sequencing was whole blood. This CDR3 reads CASRTGINTEAFF. Here the CDR3 DNA reads TGTGCCTCCAGGACAGGGATTAACACTGAAGCTTTCTTT. The full variable domain, its missing parts supplied by reference TRBV30 and TRBJ1-1, is SQTIHQWPATLVQPVGSPLSLECTVEGTSNPNLYWYRQAAGRGLQLLFYSVGIGQISSEVPQNLSASRPQDRQFILSSKKLLLSDSGFYLCASRTGINTEAFFGQGTRLTVV.